The 27 T cell receptor beta chains in this list originate from one sample, sequenced in a study of CD8+CD57+ T cells in acquired aplastic anemia. Only patients with CD8+CD57+ cell expansion on flow cytometry were chosen for sequencing. It was genomic DNA that served as the template for profiling TCR beta VDJ and CDR3. TCRdb reprocessed the reads with MiXCR, giving one entry per CDR3 protein. The data show roughly 500,000 distinct CDR3 sequences, around 30% seen once. Material for sequencing was sorted CD4+, CD8+, or CD8+CD57+ T cells (not recorded which) from PBMCs. The receptor set was obtained from a human donor with aplastic anemia.

The CDR3 DNA follows: TGTGCCAGTAGTCGAGGACAGGCCCTCTCTGGAAACACCATATATTTT. Translating it yields CASSRGQALSGNTIYF. This chain joins TRBV19 and TRBJ1-3; TRBD1 aligns across 7 bases. The J segment lost 0 bases and the V segment lost 5 bases, leaving 7 bases of the junction unmatched. CDR1 is LNHDA, CDR2 SQIVND, per germline (reference sequence). The CDR3 runs 16 residues.

There are a few counts of this clonotype. This sequence joins TRBV7-8 and TRBJ2-3; 8 bases are shared with TRBD1. This CDR3 contains 15 residues. After removal of 6 bases from V and 4 bases from J, the junction contained 9 bases not matched to a gene. Looked up from germline, CDR1 is SGHVS and CDR2 is FQNEAQ. The CDR3 nucleotides are TGTGCCAGCAGGCCCAGTGGGACAGGCTCAGATACGCAGTATTTT. Translation: CASRPSGTGSDTQYF.

There are a few counts of this clonotype. Being one base from a much bigger clone, this may be a read error. The V call is TRBV19, the J call TRBJ2-7, with TRBD2 matching over 10 bases. Germline loops: CDR1 LNHDA, CDR2 SQIVND (reference sequence). This CDR3 comprises 14 residues. After removal of 6 bases from V and 2 bases from J, the junction contained 4 bases not matched to a gene. CDR3 sequence (DNA): TGTGCCAGTAGCCTTAGCGGGGGGACCTACGAGCAGTACTTC. Translation gives CASSLSGGTYEQYF.

The chain couples TRBV2 to TRBJ1-1, with D unresolved. V shed 6 bases and J shed 11 bases, with 13 bases lying between them. CDR3 length: 11 amino acids. Germline CDR1 and CDR2: SNHLY and FYNNEI. The CDR3 coding sequence is TGTGCCAGCAGGGCAGAAGTGGGGGCTTTCTTT. It encodes CASRAEVGAFF. The full variable domain, its missing parts supplied by reference TRBV2 and TRBJ1-1, is EPEVTQTPSHQVTQMGQEVILRCVPISNHLYFYWYRQILGQKVEFLVSFYNNEISEKSEIFDDQFSVERPDGSNFTLKIRSTKLEDSAMYFCASRAEVGAFFGQGTRLTVV.

This clonotype was seen ten or more times. CDR3 in DNA: TGTGCCAGTAGTATGAGGAGGGCATCGGAAAAACTGTTTTTT. Residues: CASSMRRASEKLFF. V gene TRBV19 combines with J gene TRBJ1-4; the D is unclear. V was cut by 3 bases and J by 8 bases, with 13 bases left in between. The CDR3 is 14 amino acids. Germline assignment: CDR1 LNHDA and CDR2 SQIVND (reference sequence).

This clonotype was detected many times. The chain carries TRBV2 and TRBJ1-2; D possibly corresponds to TRBD1 (6 bases). This CDR3 is 14 amino acids long. The V and J ends lost 6 bases and 8 bases respectively, with 19 bases between them. The germline gives CDR1 SNHLY, CDR2 FYNNEI. In DNA form, the CDR3 reads TGTGCCAGCAGCTTCCGTGGGGGACAACGGGGCTACACCTTC. This codes for CASSFRGGQRGYTF. Drawing the rest from reference TRBV2 and TRBJ1-2, the complete variable domain is EPEVTQTPSHQVTQMGQEVILRCVPISNHLYFYWYRQILGQKVEFLVSFYNNEISEKSEIFDDQFSVERPDGSNFTLKIRSTKLEDSAMYFCASSFRGGQRGYTFGSGTRLTVV.

This clonotype was observed many times. J is TRBJ1-5 and V is TRBV20-1, with TRBD1 matching over 9 bases. CDR3 length: 14 amino acids. The germline gives CDR1 DFQATT, CDR2 SNEGSKA (reference sequence). The junction had 9 bases not matched to a gene; V was cut back by 5 bases and J by 7 bases. The CDR3 region has the DNA TGCAGTGCTTCCCGGACAGGGGTAGGACAGCCCCAGCATTTT. Translation gives CSASRTGVGQPQHF.

This clonotype has ten or more counts. This chain connects TRBV2 to TRBJ2-5; no clear D gene. Trimming took 8 bases from V and 1 from J, leaving 14 bases between them. The CDR3 is 14 amino acids. In germline, CDR1 is SNHLY, CDR2 FYNNEI. CDR3 DNA: TGTGCCAGCTCGGGCGAGGCGGCCCAAGAGACCCAGTACTTC. As protein: CASSGEAAQETQYF.

The V gene is TRBV9, the J gene TRBJ2-2; 7 bases map to TRBD2. With 0 bases clipped from V and 6 bases from J, the junction kept 8 bases outside the gene matches. The CDR3 runs 16 residues. Germline values: CDR1 SGDLS, CDR2 YYNGEE. The CDR3 sequence is CASSVGFAGAAGELFF. For the CDR3, the DNA is TGTGCCAGCAGCGTAGGCTTTGCGGGAGCCGCCGGGGAGCTGTTTTTT.

The CDR3 coding sequence is TGTGCCAGCACCCCCAAGCGGGCAATGGAGACCCAGTACTTC. Translated: CASTPKRAMETQYF. This rearrangement joins TRBV7-3 to TRBJ2-5, with D maybe TRBD2 (6 bases). The CDR3 covers 14 residues. V gave up 7 bases and J gave up 5 bases, with 17 bases separating them. Germline CDR1 SGHTA, CDR2 FQGTGA. The entire variable domain, with the rest obtained from reference TRBV7-3 and TRBJ2-5, is as follows: GAGVSQTPSNKVTEKGKYVELRCDPISGHTALYWYRQSLGQGPEFLIYFQGTGAADDSGLPNDRFFAVRPEGSVSTLKIQRTERGDSAVYLCASTPKRAMETQYFGPGTRLLVL.

This clonotype appeared a single time. The chain is built from TRBV5-1 and TRBJ2-1; D possibly uses TRBD1 or TRBD2 (5 bases each). The V and J ends lost 0 bases and 6 bases respectively, with 7 bases between them. The V gene's germline CDR1 is SGHRS and CDR2 YFSETQ. The CDR3 is 13 residues long. DNA of the CDR3: TGCGCCAGCAGCTTGGGGGACCCCAATGAGCAGTTCTTC. Protein product: CASSLGDPNEQFF.

The chain uses TRBV30 and TRBJ2-7; 10 nucleotides line up with TRBD2. J lost 4 bases, V lost 3 bases, and 0 bases had no gene match. This CDR3 is 12 amino acids long. Germline V gene sequence: CDR1 GTSNPN, CDR2 SVGIG (reference sequence). The CDR3 sequence is CAWRLAGYEQYF. Written as DNA, the CDR3 is TGTGCCTGGAGACTAGCGGGATACGAGCAGTACTTC.

With regard to this clonotype: A junction boundary mismatches the germline segment, possibly from a read error. The V call is TRBV15, the J call TRBJ2-7; 7 positions match TRBD1. Germline V gives CDR1 LNHNV, CDR2 YYDKDF (reference sequence). CDR3 length: 14 amino acids. The CDR3 DNA is TGTGTCACCAGAAGGCAGGGACAGAGCTACGAGCAGTACTTC. This gives the protein CVTRRQGQSYEQYF.

The rearrangement uses TRBV6-5 and TRBJ1-2, with D possibly being TRBD1 (6 bases). CDR1 MNHEY and CDR2 SVGAGI come from the germline V gene. The CDR3 is made up of 16 amino acids. V lost 4 bases to trimming and J lost 4 bases, with 19 bases between them. CDR3 DNA sequence: TGTGCCAGCAGTTCATACTCTATCGGGGGCGGCTATGGCTACACCTTC. Its protein product is CASSSYSIGGGYGYTF.

The J gene is TRBJ2-7, the V gene TRBV20-1, with TRBD2 identical over 10 bases. V gave up 6 bases and J gave up 2 bases; unmatched junction bases: 4. The CDR3 contains 13 residues. Germline CDR1 reads DFQATT; CDR2 reads SNEGSKA (reference sequence). CDR3 residues: CSATLAGAYEQYF. CDR3 bases: TGCAGTGCCACCCTAGCGGGGGCCTACGAGCAGTACTTC.

This clonotype was observed a handful of times. The chain carries TRBV20-1 and TRBJ2-3, with TRBD2 as a possible D gene (5 bases). This CDR3 spans 12 amino acids. Germline loops: CDR1 DFQATT, CDR2 SNEGSKA (reference sequence). The ends were cut back, 4 bases at V and 4 bases at J, with 9 bases in the middle. The CDR3: CSATRGSDTQYF. The CDR3 DNA follows: TGCAGTGCTACTAGAGGGTCAGATACGCAGTATTTT.

The chain is built from TRBV4-2 and TRBJ2-5, with a weak D call TRBD2 (5 bases). This CDR3 has 17 residues. V shed 0 bases and J shed 4 bases, with 18 bases lying between them. The germline gives CDR1 LGHNA, CDR2 YNFKEQ. The CDR3 nucleotides are TGTGCCAGCAGCCAAGATCCTTCAACTGGGAGTATAGAGACCCAGTACTTC. As protein: CASSQDPSTGSIETQYF.

Turning to this clonotype: Given a much more abundant clone one base away, this may be a read error. V is TRBV7-6 and J is TRBJ2-3, with 12 positions matching TRBD2. Trimming cost V 1 base and J 8 bases; bases outside gene matches: 7. The length of the CDR3 is 16 residues. Germline V gene data show CDR1 as SGHVS and CDR2 as FNYEAQ. The CDR3 DNA reads TGTGCCAGCAGCTTAGTCCTAGCGGGGGGGCCGGGTACGCAGTATTTT. Its translation is CASSLVLAGGPGTQYF.

To note about this clonotype: Germline and junction disagree at one end, which may indicate a read error. The CDR3 coding sequence is TGTGCCAGCAGCTTCCGAGGGTTAGCTGGAAACACCATATACTTT. This translates into CASSFRGLAGNTIYF. V usage is TRBV25-1 and J usage is TRBJ1-3; D unresolved. The germline gives CDR1 MGHDK, CDR2 SYGVNS. The length of the CDR3 is 15 residues.

Only a few counts were recorded for this clonotype. V is TRBV7-9 and J is TRBJ2-7, with a tentative D call TRBD2 (6 bases). The CDR3 length is 12 residues. Trimming removed 5 bases at V and 9 bases at J, with 14 bases between. Germline V lookup: CDR1 SEHNR, CDR2 FQNEAQ (reference sequence). CDR3: CASSRLDFGQYF. CDR3 bases: TGTGCCAGCAGCCGACTAGATTTCGGGCAGTACTTC.

The chain is built from TRBV5-6 and TRBJ1-2; 8 positions agree with TRBD1. This CDR3 contains 14 residues. V shed 4 bases, J shed 8 bases, and the junction held 10 bases outside the gene matches. CDR1 and CDR2 (germline): SGHDT, YYEEEE. CDR3 DNA: TGTGCCAGCAGCCCCTCCCAGGGGGCTGGGGGCTACACCTTC. Amino acids: CASSPSQGAGGYTF.

This clonotype was seen a single time. The rearrangement uses TRBV9 and TRBJ2-1; unclear D gene. Between the trimmed V and J ends, which lost 7 bases and 7 bases, there was a span of 15 bases. Germline CDR1 is SGDLS and CDR2 is YYNGEE. The CDR3 is 13 amino acids. CDR3 coding DNA: TGTGCCAGCTCACCATCAGGATTAAATGAGCAGTTCTTC. Its translation is CASSPSGLNEQFF.

The chain has TRBV6-5 and TRBJ2-3; 8 nucleotides align to TRBD1. V shed 4 bases and J 8 bases; nucleotides not matched to a gene: 8. Germline V gene sequence: CDR1 MNHEY, CDR2 SVGAGI. The CDR3 is 14 amino acids. CDR3 loop: CASSSGTGRGTQYF. DNA of the CDR3: TGTGCCAGCAGTTCCGGGACAGGCCGGGGTACGCAGTATTTT.

This rearrangement joins TRBV2 to TRBJ2-2; D tentatively fits TRBD1 or TRBD2 (6 bases each). Germline loops: CDR1 SNHLY, CDR2 FYNNEI. The V end lost 8 bases, the J end lost 4 bases, and 14 bases lay between the germline ends. CDR3 length: 14 amino acids. The DNA of the CDR3 is TGTGCCAGCGGCGTGGAGGGGGGCACCGGGGAGCTGTTTTTT. Protein sequence: CASGVEGGTGELFF.

This clonotype was seen a few times. This chain connects TRBV20-1 to TRBJ1-5; 10 bases align to TRBD1. V shed 3 bases and J 4 bases; nucleotides not matched to a gene: 6. Germline V CDR1 and CDR2: DFQATT, SNEGSKA (reference sequence). This CDR3 has 15 amino acids. The CDR3, as DNA: TGCAGTGCTAGGCGCGGACAGGGGGGGAATCAGCCCCAGCATTTT. Amino acids: CSARRGQGGNQPQHF.

Only a few counts were recorded for this clonotype. The V call is TRBV12-3 or TRBV12-4, the J call TRBJ2-1, with D unresolved. This CDR3 is 14 amino acids long. V lost 5 bases to trimming and J lost 4 bases, with 12 bases between them. This CDR3 reads CASSPSPRYNEQFF. The CDR3 DNA reads TGTGCCAGCAGTCCAAGTCCAAGATACAATGAGCAGTTCTTC.

The sample holds one count of this clonotype. The chain employs TRBV27 and TRBJ1-5; D unclear. The CDR3 spans 14 residues. The germline V gene encodes CDR1 MNHEY and CDR2 SMNVEV (reference sequence). The V end lost 4 bases, the J end lost 3 bases, and 10 bases lay between the germline ends. This CDR3 is CASSSRASNQPQHF. CDR3 bases: TGTGCCAGCAGTTCTCGGGCGTCCAATCAGCCCCAGCATTTT.